The next 5 T cell receptor beta chains were all read from a single sample in a study of blood T cell dynamics during melanoma immunotherapy. As for time point: week 3, after first cycle of checkpoint inhibitor. Some clones are missing from TCRdb's copy, which holds only in-frame ones; the method was immunoSEQ multiplex PCR. The repertoire holds 25,000 to 30,000 clones, with 65% to 85% as singletons. The sample was blood, taken from a patient treated with checkpoint blockade. The receptor source for this set is a human donor with melanoma.

This chain joins TRBV4-1 and TRBJ1-3; TRBD1 aligns across 8 bases. Losses at the gene ends were 2 bases for V and 3 bases for J; bases not matched to a gene: 6. The CDR3 contains 16 residues. Germline V gives CDR1 MGHRA, CDR2 YSYEKL. CDR3 in amino acids: CASSQPGQDFGNTIYF. Written as DNA, the CDR3 is TGCGCCAGCAGCCAACCGGGACAGGACTTTGGAAACACCATATATTTT.

The V gene is TRBV5-4, the J gene TRBJ2-7, with TRBD2 matching over 8 bases. The CDR3 spans 17 residues. Germline V gives CDR1 SGHNT, CDR2 YYREEE (reference sequence). V gave up 4 bases and J gave up 2 bases; unmatched junction bases: 14. CDR3 sequence (DNA): TGTGCCAGCAGCCTGAGCCCAGGACAGCGGGGGACCTACGAGCAGTACTTC. It yields the protein CASSLSPGQRGTYEQYF.

V and J are TRBV7-6 and TRBJ2-1; 7 bases agree with TRBD1. V lost 4 bases to trimming and J lost 3 bases; unmatched junction nucleotides: 12. In germline, CDR1 is SGHVS, CDR2 FNYEAQ. The CDR3 is 17 amino acids. CDR3 loop: CASSYRPGQTYYNEQFF. CDR3 in DNA: TGTGCCAGCAGCTACAGACCGGGACAGACTTACTACAATGAGCAGTTCTTC.

The V call is TRBV4-3, the J call TRBJ1-6, with D perhaps matching TRBD1 (6 bases). Per the germline V gene, CDR1 is LGHNA and CDR2 is YSLEER. The CDR3 loop spans 14 amino acids. V dropped 0 bases and J dropped 9 bases, with 9 bases sitting between them. CDR3 coding DNA: TGCGCCAGCAGCCAAGACGGGGGGCGTTCACCCCTCCACTTT. Its protein product is CASSQDGGRSPLHF.

The chain couples TRBV5-8 to TRBJ2-2; TRBD1 agrees at 10 bases. The J segment lost 3 bases and the V segment lost 1 base, leaving 3 bases of the junction unmatched. The CDR3 sequence is 16 residues long. Per the germline V gene, CDR1 is SGHTS and CDR2 is YDEGEE. Here the CDR3 DNA reads TGTGCCAGCAGCTTGCCGGGACAGGGGTACACCGGGGAGCTGTTTTTT. It specifies CASSLPGQGYTGELFF.